This T cell receptor beta chain was observed in a study of shared clonotypes between healthy human individuals. Measured with immunoSEQ multiplex PCR; TCRdb has only the in-frame clones, and not every one. This table holds 980,000 or so clones, 76% found once. V was cut by 0 bases and J by 4 bases, with 13 bases left in between. Germline V gene lookup returns CDR1 SGHRS and CDR2 YFSETQ. The CDR3 has 15 amino acids. The sample comprised memory CD4+ T cells sorted from blood. Subset indicated: CD45RA-negative fraction. This sequence joins TRBV5-1 and TRBJ2-5; D may be TRBD1 or TRBD2 (6 bases each). This sequence originates from a man between 18 and 29 years old in good health. CDR3 sequence reads: CASSLGTGARETQYF. The CDR3 nucleotides read TGCGCCAGCAGCTTGGGGACGGGGGCTCGAGAGACCCAGTACTTC. The variable domain in full, completed from reference TRBV5-1 and TRBJ2-5, reads KAGVTQTPRYLIKTRGQQVTLSCSPISGHRSVSWYQQTPGQGLQFLFEYFSETQRNKGNFPGRFSGRQFSNSRSEMNVSTLELGDSALYLCASSLGTGARETQYFGPGTRLLVL.